Listed below are T cell receptor beta chains from one sample, sequenced in a study of CD8 T cells in ankylosing spondylitis. In TCRdb, the 5' RACE reads were re-called with MiXCR into one record per CDR3 protein. Of approximately 250,000 distinct CDR3 sequences listed, 10% to 13% are singletons. The sample was blood, either unsorted or a sorted T cell fraction (not recorded which). The receptors come from a male donor with ankylosing spondylitis or in good health (not recorded which). The CDR3 runs from the conserved cysteine through the conserved F or W. The order of the fields is V gene, clone size, J gene, D gene, CDR3 protein, CDR3 DNA. D genes are given only for firm matches. Clone size is not always given. Where it is, it says once, few, many or a class for expanded clones.

v_call: TRBV9; clone_size: few; j_call: TRBJ1-2; d_call: TRBD1; cdr3_aa: CASSAGSGTAYGYTF; cdr3_nt: TGTGCCAGCAGCGCGGGCTCCGGGACAGCCTATGGCTACACCTTC
v_call: TRBV2; clone_size: many; j_call: TRBJ2-2; d_call: -; cdr3_aa: CASSGGNTGELFF; cdr3_nt: TGTGCCAGCAGCGGGGGGAACACCGGGGAGCTGTTTTTT
v_call: TRBV12-3/TRBV12-4; clone_size: -; j_call: TRBJ2-7; d_call: TRBD1; cdr3_aa: CASSPGQGGVQQYF; cdr3_nt: TGTGCCAGCAGTCCAGGACAGGGGGGAGTGCAGCAGTACTTC
v_call: TRBV11-2; clone_size: many; j_call: TRBJ2-7; d_call: -; cdr3_aa: CASSPMRTATRDEQYF; cdr3_nt: TGTGCCAGCAGCCCAATGAGAACCGCAACCAGGGACGAGCAGTACTTC
v_call: TRBV30; clone_size: many; j_call: TRBJ2-1; d_call: -; cdr3_aa: CAWSLGGSYNEQFF; cdr3_nt: TGTGCCTGGAGCCTGGGGGGATCCTACAATGAGCAGTTCTTC
v_call: TRBV3-1; clone_size: many; j_call: TRBJ2-3; d_call: TRBD2; cdr3_aa: CASSPSGGTDTQYF; cdr3_nt: TGTGCCAGCAGCCCGAGCGGGGGCACAGATACGCAGTATTTT
v_call: TRBV10-3; clone_size: few; j_call: TRBJ2-5; d_call: -; cdr3_aa: CAISGLSWQETQYF; cdr3_nt: TGTGCCATCAGCGGACTATCATGGCAAGAGACCCAGTACTTC
v_call: TRBV20-1; clone_size: many; j_call: TRBJ2-3; d_call: -; cdr3_aa: CSASPPGYSTDTQYF; cdr3_nt: TGCAGTGCTAGCCCCCCAGGGTATAGCACAGATACGCAGTATTTT
v_call: TRBV20-1; clone_size: -; j_call: TRBJ2-3; d_call: TRBD2; cdr3_aa: CSARVEAGAPPPDTQYF; cdr3_nt: TGCAGTGCTAGAGTCGAAGCGGGAGCCCCCCCCCCAGATACGCAGTATTTT
v_call: TRBV29-1; clone_size: many; j_call: TRBJ2-3; d_call: -; cdr3_aa: CSVRGRGSTDTQYF; cdr3_nt: TGCAGCGTGAGAGGGCGGGGATCCACAGATACGCAGTATTTT
v_call: TRBV5-1; clone_size: many; j_call: TRBJ1-2; d_call: -; cdr3_aa: CASSLRQDYGYTF; cdr3_nt: TGCGCCAGCAGCTTAAGACAGGACTATGGCTACACCTTC
v_call: TRBV6-1; clone_size: many; j_call: TRBJ2-6; d_call: -; cdr3_aa: CASRPGAGANVLTF; cdr3_nt: TGTGCCAGCAGGCCAGGGGCCGGGGCCAACGTCCTGACTTTC
v_call: TRBV11-2; clone_size: many; j_call: TRBJ2-1; d_call: TRBD2; cdr3_aa: CASSLRPAGGDSFYNEQFF; cdr3_nt: TGTGCCAGCAGCTTAAGGCCAGCGGGAGGGGATTCGTTTTACAATGAGCAGTTCTTC
v_call: TRBV5-1; clone_size: many; j_call: TRBJ2-7; d_call: TRBD2; cdr3_aa: CASSTSGGPYEQYF; cdr3_nt: TGCGCCAGCAGCACCAGCGGGGGCCCCTACGAGCAGTACTTC
v_call: TRBV20-1; clone_size: many; j_call: TRBJ2-7; d_call: TRBD2; cdr3_aa: CSARDRTSGVFEQYF; cdr3_nt: TGCAGTGCTAGAGATCGAACTAGCGGGGTTTTCGAGCAGTACTTC
v_call: TRBV3-1; clone_size: once; j_call: TRBJ1-2; d_call: -; cdr3_aa: CASSQGALGTNYGYTF; cdr3_nt: TGTGCCAGCAGCCAAGGGGCGTTGGGTACTAACTATGGCTACACCTTC
v_call: TRBV6-6; clone_size: once; j_call: TRBJ1-4; d_call: -; cdr3_aa: CASGSPGRLFF; cdr3_nt: TGTGCCAGCGGATCTCCCGGGAGACTGTTTTTT